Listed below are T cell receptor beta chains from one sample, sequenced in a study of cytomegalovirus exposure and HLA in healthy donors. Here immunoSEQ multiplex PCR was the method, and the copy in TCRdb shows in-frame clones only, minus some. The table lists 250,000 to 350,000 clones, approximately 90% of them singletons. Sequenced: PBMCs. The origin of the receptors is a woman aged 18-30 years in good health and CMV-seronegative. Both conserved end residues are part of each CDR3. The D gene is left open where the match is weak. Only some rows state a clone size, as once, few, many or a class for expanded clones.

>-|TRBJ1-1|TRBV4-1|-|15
TGCGCCAGCAGCCAAGTGTTCGCAGGGAACACTGAAGCTTTCTTT
CASSQVFAGNTEAFF
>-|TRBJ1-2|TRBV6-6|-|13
TGTGCCAGCAGCCCCGGTCCGGCAGGGGGCTACACCTTC
CASSPGPAGGYTF
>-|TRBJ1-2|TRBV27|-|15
TGTGCCAGCAGTTCATGGGCTTCCACCCCCTATGGCTACACCTTC
CASSSWASTPYGYTF
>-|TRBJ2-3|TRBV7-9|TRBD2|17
TGTGCCAGCAGCCCTAGCGGGGGGTACGCTAGCACAGATACGCAGTATTTT
CASSPSGGYASTDTQYF
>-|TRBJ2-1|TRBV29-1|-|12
TGCAGCGGGGACGGGGGTGACCATGAGCAGTTCTTC
CSGDGGDHEQFF
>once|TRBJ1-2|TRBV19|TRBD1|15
TGTGCCAGTAGTGGGACAGGAAAAGCTAACTATGGCTACACCTTC
CASSGTGKANYGYTF
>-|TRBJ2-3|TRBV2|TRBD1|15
TGTGCCAAACCATCAGGGACAGCTAGCACAGATACGCAGTATTTT
CAKPSGTASTDTQYF
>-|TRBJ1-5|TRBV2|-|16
TGTGCCAGCAGAGCAAGACAGCGACTTAGCAATCAGCCCCAGCATTTT
CASRARQRLSNQPQHF
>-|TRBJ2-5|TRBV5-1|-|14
TGCGCCAGCAGCTTGGAACTAAGCGGAGAGACCCAGTACTTC
CASSLELSGETQYF
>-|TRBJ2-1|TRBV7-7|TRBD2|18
TGTGCCAGCAGCTGCCCCGAACTAGCGGGGGGGATGTACAATGAGCAGTTCTTC
CASSCPELAGGMYNEQFF
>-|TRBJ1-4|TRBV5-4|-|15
TGTGCCAGCAGCAGGATGGGGGGACTTAATGAAAAACTGTTTTTT
CASSRMGGLNEKLFF
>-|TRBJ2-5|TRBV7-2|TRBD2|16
TGTGCCAGCAGCACCGGGACTAGCGGGGATTGGGGGACCCAGTACTTC
CASSTGTSGDWGTQYF
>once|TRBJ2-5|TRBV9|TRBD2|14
TGTGCCAGCAGTCGCGGGGGGTGGGGGGAGACCCAGTACTTC
CASSRGGWGETQYF
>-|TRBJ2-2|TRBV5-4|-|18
TGTGCCAGCAGCAACGTTGCCCGGGGGGCAGGATCGCCCGGGGAGCTGTTTTTT
CASSNVARGAGSPGELFF
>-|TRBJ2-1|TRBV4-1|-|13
TGCGCCAGCAGCCAAGGGGAGGGGGAACGGCAGTTCTTC
CASSQGEGERQFF
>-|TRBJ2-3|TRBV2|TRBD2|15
TGTGCCAGCAGCCTTAGCGGGAGTAGCACAGATACGCAGTATTTT
CASSLSGSSTDTQYF
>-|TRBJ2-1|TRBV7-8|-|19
TGTGCCAGCAGCTCCGGTCGTTCAGGAGCAGGGCCAGCCCACAATGAGCAGTTCTTC
CASSSGRSGAGPAHNEQFF
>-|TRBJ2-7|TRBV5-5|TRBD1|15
TGTGCCAGCAGCCCGGGGACAGGGAGCTCCTACGAGCAGTACTTC
CASSPGTGSSYEQYF
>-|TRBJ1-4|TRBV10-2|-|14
TGCGCCAGCAGTGAAGGCGGGATAGATGAAAAACTGTTTTTT
CASSEGGIDEKLFF
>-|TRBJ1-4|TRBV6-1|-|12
TGTGCCAGCAGTCCGACCCGGGGGAAACTGTTTTTT
CASSPTRGKLFF